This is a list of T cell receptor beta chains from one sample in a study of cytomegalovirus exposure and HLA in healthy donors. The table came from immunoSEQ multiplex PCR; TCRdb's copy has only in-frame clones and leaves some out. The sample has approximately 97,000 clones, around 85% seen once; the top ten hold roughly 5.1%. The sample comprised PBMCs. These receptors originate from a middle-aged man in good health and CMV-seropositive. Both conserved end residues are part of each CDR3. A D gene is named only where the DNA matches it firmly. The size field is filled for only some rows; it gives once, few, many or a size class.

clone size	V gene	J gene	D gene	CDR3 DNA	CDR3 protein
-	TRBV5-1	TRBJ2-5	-	TGCGCCAGCAGCATTCGAGGGGGTCAGGCGGAGACCCAGTACTTC	CASSIRGGQAETQYF
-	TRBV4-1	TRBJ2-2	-	TGCGCCAGCAGCGCATCAGGACTGAACACCGGGGAGCTGTTTTTT	CASSASGLNTGELFF
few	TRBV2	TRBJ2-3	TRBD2	TGTGCCTGCAAGCGGGAGGGTTTAGATACGCAGTATTTT	CACKREGLDTQYF
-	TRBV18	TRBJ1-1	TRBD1	TGTGCCAGCTCACCACCAGGCAGGGGGCTTGGGACTGAAGCTTTCTTT	CASSPPGRGLGTEAFF
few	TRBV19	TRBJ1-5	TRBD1	TGTGCCAGTAGCCAGAGGACAGGCCACAATCAGCCCCAGCATTTT	CASSQRTGHNQPQHF
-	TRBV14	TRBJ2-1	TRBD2	TGTGCCAGCAGCCAACGGGAGGACCGGCTCTTTTACAATGAGCAGTTCTTC	CASSQREDRLFYNEQFF
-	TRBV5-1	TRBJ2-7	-	TGCGCCAGCAGCTTCCAGGGTGAGCAGTACTTC	CASSFQGEQYF
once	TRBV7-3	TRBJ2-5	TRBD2	TGTGCCAGCAGCTTAGGGGTAGCGGGGGGACAAGAGACCCAGTACTTC	CASSLGVAGGQETQYF
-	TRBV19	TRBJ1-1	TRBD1	TGTGCCAGTAGTATCCGGACAGGGTCGAACACTGAAGCTTTCTTT	CASSIRTGSNTEAFF
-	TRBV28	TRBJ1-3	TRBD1	TGTGCCAGCAGTATTCTTCGACAGGGGTCTGGAAACACCATATATTTT	CASSILRQGSGNTIYF
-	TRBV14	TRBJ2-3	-	TGTGCCAGCAGCCAAAGAAGAGTCCCTACGGATACGCAGTATTTT	CASSQRRVPTDTQYF
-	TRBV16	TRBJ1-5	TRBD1	TGTGCCAGCAGCCCCGGGACAGCCGCGGGGCCCCAGCATTTT	CASSPGTAAGPQHF
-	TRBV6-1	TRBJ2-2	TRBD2	TGTGCCAGCAGTGTGGAGCGGGAATGGATCGGGGAGCTGTTTTTT	CASSVEREWIGELFF
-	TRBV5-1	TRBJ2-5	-	TGCGCCAGCAGCTTTCAAGGGTCGGGGGAGACCCAGTACTTC	CASSFQGSGETQYF
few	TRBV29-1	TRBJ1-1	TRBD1	TGCAGCGTTGGTCGGGACAGCAAAAACACTGAAGCTTTCTTT	CSVGRDSKNTEAFF
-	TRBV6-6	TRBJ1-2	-	TGTGCCAGCAGTTCAACCTCCGGCTATGGCTACACCTTC	CASSSTSGYGYTF
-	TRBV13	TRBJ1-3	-	TGTGCCAGCAGCTTAGTTTCGAGCTCTGGAAACACCATATATTTT	CASSLVSSSGNTIYF
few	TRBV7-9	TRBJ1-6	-	TGTGCCAGCAGCCCCCGACAAACCCCTGATTCACCCCTCCACTTT	CASSPRQTPDSPLHF
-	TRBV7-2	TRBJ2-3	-	TGTGCCAGCAGCTGGCTGGGGCCAGGGACAGATACGCAGTATTTT	CASSWLGPGTDTQYF
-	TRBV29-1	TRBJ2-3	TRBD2	TGCAGCGCCCTAGCGGTCACAGATACGCAGTATTTT	CSALAVTDTQYF
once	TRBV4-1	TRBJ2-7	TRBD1	TGCGCCAGCAGCCAACCGGGACAGGGGGCCTACGAGCAGTACTTC	CASSQPGQGAYEQYF
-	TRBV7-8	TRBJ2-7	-	TGTGCCAGCAGCTTAGAGGCAGGACTTCTCTACGAGCAGTACTTC	CASSLEAGLLYEQYF
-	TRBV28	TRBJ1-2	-	TGTGCCAGCAGTTTAACCGGCGGGGGCCGCCTTAACTATGGCTACACCTTC	CASSLTGGGRLNYGYTF
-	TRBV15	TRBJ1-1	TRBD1	TGTGCCACCAGCGGACAGGGGTCTAACACTGAAGCTTTCTTT	CATSGQGSNTEAFF
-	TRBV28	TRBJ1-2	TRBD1	TGTGCCAGCAGTCCGTCCCGGGACAGGGCCCACACCTTC	CASSPSRDRAHTF
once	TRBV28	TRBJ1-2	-	TGTGCCAGCGGTCAGGTTAACTATGGCTACACCTTC	CASGQVNYGYTF
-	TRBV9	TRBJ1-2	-	TGTGCCAGCAGCGAGGGGGACGGAAACTATGGCTACACCTTC	CASSEGDGNYGYTF
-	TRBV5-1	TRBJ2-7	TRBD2	TGCGCCAGCAGCACTTGGACTAGCGGGAGGGCCACCTACGAGCAGTACTTC	CASSTWTSGRATYEQYF
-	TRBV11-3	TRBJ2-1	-	TGTGCCAGCAGCCTCCGGGATTCTCCTTCCTACAATGAGCAGTTCTTC	CASSLRDSPSYNEQFF
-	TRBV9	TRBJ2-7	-	TGTGCCAGCAGCGTTAGGGACATACCCTACGAGCAGTACTTC	CASSVRDIPYEQYF
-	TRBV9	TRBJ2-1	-	TGTGCCAGCAGCCCCTCAGGGTCCTCCTACAATGAGCAGTTCTTC	CASSPSGSSYNEQFF
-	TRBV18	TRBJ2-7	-	TGTGCCAGCTCACTTTCAGGGTTGTACGAGCAGTACTTC	CASSLSGLYEQYF
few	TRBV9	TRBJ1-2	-	TGTGCCAGCAGCGGAACGGGGGGGTATGGCTACACCTTC	CASSGTGGYGYTF
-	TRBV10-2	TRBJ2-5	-	TGCGCCAGCAGCCGGACTCCGCAGGAGACCCAGTACTTC	CASSRTPQETQYF
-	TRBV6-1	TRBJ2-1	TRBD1	TGTGCCAGCAGTGAATGGTGGCAGGGGGCCTATAGAGACAATGAGCAGTTCTTC	CASSEWWQGAYRDNEQFF
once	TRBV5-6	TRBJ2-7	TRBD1	TGTGCCAGCAGCTTCACACAGGGGGCGGTTACCTACGAGCAGTACTTC	CASSFTQGAVTYEQYF
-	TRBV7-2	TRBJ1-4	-	TGTGCCAGCAGCCCCGCTAGTGGGACTAATGAAAAACTGTTTTTT	CASSPASGTNEKLFF
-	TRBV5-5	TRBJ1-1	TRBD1	TGTGCCAGCAGCGACAGGGGACTCACTGAAGCTTTCTTT	CASSDRGLTEAFF